This TCR beta chain was obtained from a study of T cells after yellow fever vaccination. Study results and limitations: Booster samples showed a return of most primary-vaccination clones (under 98% CD4, approximately 85% CD8).

TCRdb passed the 5' RACE reads through MiXCR, listing each CDR3 protein once. The sample contains roughly 500,000 distinct CDR3 sequences, about 19% of which appear only once. This clonotype has a handful of counts. Antigen unknown. V lost 3 bases and J lost 1, with 12 bases in between. The CDR3 has 15 residues. This sequence joins TRBV12-3 or TRBV12-4 and TRBJ1-1; D is unresolved. This TCR was recovered from a man aged 25-40 years who received the YFV17D yellow fever vaccine. The sample consisted of PBMCs, taken 15 days after the yellow fever booster vaccination. In DNA, the CDR3 is TGTGCCAGCAGTTTGGTGTCTGCTCGGAACACTGAAGCTTTCTTT. This translates into CASSLVSARNTEAFF.